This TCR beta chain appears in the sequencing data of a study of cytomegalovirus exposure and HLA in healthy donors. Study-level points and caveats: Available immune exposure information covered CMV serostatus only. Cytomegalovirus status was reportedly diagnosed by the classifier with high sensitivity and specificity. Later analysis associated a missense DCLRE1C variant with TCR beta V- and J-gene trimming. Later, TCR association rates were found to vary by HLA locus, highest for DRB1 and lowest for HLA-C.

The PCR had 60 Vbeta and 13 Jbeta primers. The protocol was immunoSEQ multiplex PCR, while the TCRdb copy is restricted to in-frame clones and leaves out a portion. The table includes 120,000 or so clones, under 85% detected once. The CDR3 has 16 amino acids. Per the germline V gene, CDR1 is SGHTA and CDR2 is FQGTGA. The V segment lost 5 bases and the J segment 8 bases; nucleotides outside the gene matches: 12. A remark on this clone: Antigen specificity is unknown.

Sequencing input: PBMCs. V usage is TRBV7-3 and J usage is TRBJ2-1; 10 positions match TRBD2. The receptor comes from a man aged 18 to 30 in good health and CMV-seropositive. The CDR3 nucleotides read TGTGCCAGCAGCGCCCAGCTAGCGGGGGCCAAATATGAGCAGTTCTTC. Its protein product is CASSAQLAGAKYEQFF. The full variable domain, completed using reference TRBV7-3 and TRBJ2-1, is GAGVSQTPSNKVTEKGKYVELRCDPISGHTALYWYRQSLGQGPEFLIYFQGTGAADDSGLPNDRFFAVRPEGSVSTLKIQRTERGDSAVYLCASSAQLAGAKYEQFFGPGTRLTVL.